The 30 T cell receptor beta chains given below trace back to one sample, sequenced in a study of T cell responses to AZD1222 COVID-19 vaccine. Here immunoSEQ multiplex PCR was the method, and the copy in TCRdb shows in-frame clones only, minus some. The table includes around 150,000 clones, 90% to 95% detected once. The sequences come from peripheral blood, collected 28 days after the second AZD1222 dose. All receptors come from an adult who received the AZD1222 COVID-19 vaccine.

This chain links TRBV11-2 with TRBJ1-1, with D maybe TRBD1 (5 bases). Germline loops: CDR1 SGHAT, CDR2 FQNNGV. Between the trimmed V and J ends, which lost 4 bases and 1 base, there was a span of 7 bases. The CDR3 has 13 amino acids. The CDR3 bases are TGTGCCAGCAGCTCGGACACGAACACTGAAGCTTTCTTT. Amino acids: CASSSDTNTEAFF. The full variable domain, rest sourced from reference TRBV11-2 and TRBJ1-1, is EAGVAQSPRYKIIEKRQSVAFWCNPISGHATLYWYQQILGQGPKLLIQFQNNGVVDDSQLPKDRFSAERLKGVDSTLKIQPAKLEDSAVYLCASSSDTNTEAFFGQGTRLTVV.

The chain couples TRBV19 to TRBJ2-1; TRBD2 aligns across 11 bases. This CDR3 region has 16 residues. In germline, CDR1 is LNHDA, CDR2 SQIVND (reference sequence). J lost 2 bases, V lost 0 bases, and 0 bases had no gene match. The CDR3 DNA sequence: TGTGCCAGTAGTATAGAACTAGCGGGGGCCTACAATGAGCAGTTCTTC. This sequence encodes CASSIELAGAYNEQFF.

This chain joins TRBV9 and TRBJ2-5; the D is unclear. The V and J ends lost 1 base and 1 base respectively, with 5 bases between them. Germline V gene lookup returns CDR1 SGDLS and CDR2 YYNGEE. The CDR3 runs 13 residues. The CDR3 spells CASSVNPQETQYF. The CDR3 bases are TGTGCCAGCAGCGTAAACCCCCAAGAGACCCAGTACTTC. Filled out from reference TRBV9 and TRBJ2-5, the complete variable domain reads DSGVTQTPKHLITATGQRVTLRCSPRSGDLSVYWYQQSLDQGLQFLIQYYNGEERAKGNILERFSAQQFPDLHSELNLSSLELGDSALYFCASSVNPQETQYFGPGTRLLVL.

The J gene is TRBJ2-5, the V gene TRBV7-2; D may be TRBD2 (5 bases). The CDR3 length is 14 residues. Trimming pared 0 bases from V and 5 bases from J, leaving 10 bases between. Germline V lookup: CDR1 SGHTA, CDR2 FQGNSA. CDR3: CASSLAGVSETQYF. CDR3 DNA sequence: TGTGCCAGCAGCTTAGCGGGAGTTTCGGAGACCCAGTACTTC.

The V and J genes are TRBV29-1 and TRBJ2-2; D remains unclear. The CDR3 is 12 amino acids. Trimming took 6 bases from V and 0 from J, leaving 5 bases between them. Germline CDR1 reads SQVTM; CDR2 reads ANQGSEA. The CDR3: CSVSANTGELFF. Here the CDR3 DNA reads TGCAGCGTCTCAGCGAACACCGGGGAGCTGTTTTTT.

This chain links TRBV19 with TRBJ2-1; no definite D call. Trimming took 2 bases from V and 7 from J, leaving 12 bases between them. The germline CDR1 and CDR2 sequences are LNHDA and SQIVND (reference sequence). This CDR3 has 14 amino acids. CDR3 sequence: CASSILSARNEQFF. The CDR3 coding sequence is TGTGCCAGTAGTATATTATCGGCCAGAAATGAGCAGTTCTTC. The full variable domain, completed using reference TRBV19 and TRBJ2-1, is DGGITQSPKYLFRKEGQNVTLSCEQNLNHDAMYWYRQDPGQGLRLIYYSQIVNDFQKGDIAEGYSVSREKKESFPLTVTSAQKNPTAFYLCASSILSARNEQFFGPGTRLTVL.

The chain employs TRBV7-2 and TRBJ1-2; 8 bases fit TRBD1. The CDR3 is 15 amino acids. Losses at the gene ends were 2 bases for V and 6 bases for J; bases not matched to a gene: 8. Per the germline V gene, CDR1 is SGHTA and CDR2 is FQGNSA. The CDR3 sequence: CASSLLRDRMDGYTF. The CDR3 DNA follows: TGTGCCAGCAGCTTACTCCGGGACAGGATGGATGGCTACACCTTC.

The gene calls are TRBV3-1 (or the pseudogene TRBV3-2) and TRBJ2-7; D call uncertain. The V gene lost 5 bases and the J gene lost 1 base, with 12 bases spanning the gap. Germline V gives CDR1 LGHDT, CDR2 YNNKEL (reference sequence). This CDR3 spans 14 amino acids. CDR3: CASSKGSGSYEQYF. The CDR3 DNA reads as TGTGCCAGCAGCAAAGGGTCTGGTTCCTACGAGCAGTACTTC.

This chain connects TRBV6-5 to TRBJ1-6, with TRBD1 identical over 7 bases. Germline V gene sequence: CDR1 MNHEY, CDR2 SVGAGI. V lost 6 bases, J lost 5 bases, and 4 bases stayed unmatched. The CDR3 spans 14 residues. The CDR3 spells CASSPGQNNSPLHF. The DNA for the CDR3 is TGTGCCAGCAGCCCGGGACAGAATAATTCACCCCTCCACTTT.

The genes are TRBV20-1 and TRBJ2-3; no reliable D call. Germline V gene data show CDR1 as DFQATT and CDR2 as SNEGSKA (reference sequence). The CDR3 runs 12 residues. V lost 3 bases and J 2 bases, leaving 6 bases between the germline ends. This CDR3 reads CSASRPTDTQYF. CDR3 coding DNA: TGCAGTGCTAGTCGGCCCACAGATACGCAGTATTTT.

This clone is a singleton in its sample. The J gene is TRBJ1-3, the V gene TRBV7-9; no reliable D call. CDR1 and CDR2 from the germline V gene are SEHNR and FQNEAQ (reference sequence). Trimming took 1 base from V and 7 from J, leaving 11 bases between them. The CDR3 covers 14 residues. The CDR3 region has the DNA TGTGCCAGCAGCTTAGGGGCAGAACACAACACCATATATTTT. It translates to CASSLGAEHNTIYF.

The genes are TRBV7-6 and TRBJ2-3; D call uncertain. V lost 5 bases to trimming and J lost 2 bases, with 14 bases between them. The germline V gene has CDR1 SGHVS and CDR2 FNYEAQ. The CDR3 has 15 amino acids. The CDR3 region has the DNA TGTGCCAGCAGCCCAGTGGCCGGGTTCACAGATACGCAGTATTTT. This codes for CASSPVAGFTDTQYF. Based on the CDR3 plus reference TRBV7-6 and TRBJ2-3, the full variable domain is GAGVSQSPRYKVTKRGQDVALRCDPISGHVSLYWYRQALGQGPEFLTYFNYEAQQDKSGLPNDRFSAERPEGSISTLTIQRTEQRDSAMYRCASSPVAGFTDTQYFGPGTRLTVL.

The rearrangement links TRBV7-9 to TRBJ2-3; TRBD1 is a possible D gene (5 bases). CDR1 is SEHNR and CDR2 is FQNEAQ in the germline V gene (reference sequence). The CDR3 runs to 14 residues. Trimming left V 5 bases short and J 4 bases short, with 13 bases between. CDR3 nucleotides: TGTGCCAGCAGCAGAACAGGTGGGGCAGATACGCAGTATTTT. Amino acid sequence: CASSRTGGADTQYF. Supplemented by reference TRBV7-9 and TRBJ2-3, the full variable domain reads DTGVSQNPRHKITKRGQNVTFRCDPISEHNRLYWYRQTLGQGPEFLTYFQNEAQLEKSRLLSDRFSAERPKGSFSTLEIQRTEQGDSAMYLCASSRTGGADTQYFGPGTRLTVL.

The chain joins TRBV5-4 to TRBJ1-2; perhaps TRBD1 as D (5 bases). The V gene lost 0 bases and the J gene lost 5 bases, with 17 bases spanning the gap. In germline, CDR1 is SGHNT, CDR2 YYREEE (reference sequence). The CDR3 contains 16 residues. CDR3 sequence reads: CASSLAGSGLKYGYTF. CDR3 DNA: TGTGCCAGCAGCTTGGCCGGGTCGGGGCTCAAATATGGCTACACCTTC.

The rearrangement links TRBV4-1 to TRBJ1-2; D remains ambiguous. CDR3 length equals 13 residues. The V gene's germline CDR1 is MGHRA and CDR2 YSYEKL. Trimming took off 0 bases at V and 7 bases at J, with 9 bases between the two ends. In nucleotides, the CDR3 is TGCGCCAGCAGCCAAGATATTGAGGGTGGCTACACCTTC. It translates to CASSQDIEGGYTF.

The chain recombines TRBV2 with TRBJ2-1, with 10 nucleotides matching TRBD1. In germline, CDR1 is SNHLY, CDR2 FYNNEI. With 10 bases clipped from V and 7 bases from J, the junction kept 7 bases outside the gene matches. The CDR3 totals 13 residues. The CDR3 sequence: CATGDRGKNEQFF. The CDR3 region has the DNA TGTGCCACCGGGGACAGGGGAAAGAATGAGCAGTTCTTC. Filled out from reference TRBV2 and TRBJ2-1, the complete variable domain reads EPEVTQTPSHQVTQMGQEVILRCVPISNHLYFYWYRQILGQKVEFLVSFYNNEISEKSEIFDDQFSVERPDGSNFTLKIRSTKLEDSAMYFCATGDRGKNEQFFGPGTRLTVL.

A single count supports this clone. This CDR3 is CASSPSAGGPGETQYF. Written as DNA, the CDR3 is TGTGCCAGCTCACCATCTGCGGGAGGGCCCGGCGAGACCCAGTACTTC. V gene TRBV18 combines with J gene TRBJ2-5, with 9 bases fitting TRBD2. The germline V gene encodes CDR1 KGHSH and CDR2 LQKENI. This CDR3 has 16 residues. Germline trimming cut 2 bases from V and 5 bases from J; bases unmatched to any gene: 9.

The chain has TRBV7-9 and TRBJ1-1; D gene unclear. Trimming took off 5 bases at V and 0 bases at J, with 7 bases between the two ends. CDR3 length equals 13 residues. CDR1 is SEHNR, CDR2 FQNEAQ, per germline (reference sequence). CDR3 DNA: TGTGCCAGCAGCCAGAACATGAACACTGAAGCTTTCTTT. Protein sequence: CASSQNMNTEAFF. Together with reference TRBV7-9 and TRBJ1-1, the CDR3 gives the full variable domain: DTGVSQNPRHKITKRGQNVTFRCDPISEHNRLYWYRQTLGQGPEFLTYFQNEAQLEKSRLLSDRFSAERPKGSFSTLEIQRTEQGDSAMYLCASSQNMNTEAFFGQGTRLTVV.

For this clone: A read error may account for a junction end that differs from germline. The chain combines TRBV7-9 with TRBJ2-1; weak D call: TRBD1 (6 bases). The CDR3 totals 14 residues. From germline, CDR1 is SEHNR and CDR2 FQNEAQ (reference sequence). CDR3 sequence (DNA): TGCGCCATAAGGGGGAGTACCACCTACAATGAGCAGTTCTTC. Translated, it gives CAIRGSTTYNEQFF.

The gene calls are TRBV5-8 and TRBJ1-2; D is unclear. This CDR3 has 13 residues. The V and J ends lost 1 base and 8 bases respectively, with 12 bases between them. CDR1 is SGHTS, CDR2 YDEGEE, per germline. The CDR3 coding sequence is TGTGCCAGCAGCTTGTATACCAACCTCGGCTACACCTTC. Its protein is CASSLYTNLGYTF.

A word on this clone: At one of its ends the junction is not consistent with the germline gene, which may arise from a read error. V usage is TRBV7-6 and J usage is TRBJ2-1, with 9 bases matching TRBD2. Germline assignment: CDR1 SGHVS and CDR2 FNYEAQ. The CDR3 totals 15 residues. The CDR3 region has the DNA TGTGCCAGCAGCGTAGCGGGAGTGGCCTACAATGAGCAGTTCTTC. Translated, it gives CASSVAGVAYNEQFF.

The chain combines TRBV10-2 with TRBJ1-1; TRBD1 matches 8 bases. Germline CDR1 and CDR2: WSHSY and SAAADI. This CDR3 comprises 12 residues. J gave up 10 bases and V 4 bases, and 5 bases lay outside the gene matches. The CDR3 here is CASSADRVGAFF. The CDR3 nucleotides read TGCGCCAGCAGTGCGGACAGGGTAGGAGCTTTCTTT.

This sequence joins TRBV11-2 and TRBJ2-7; possibly TRBD1 for D (5 bases). Germline loops: CDR1 SGHAT, CDR2 FQNNGV. This CDR3 is built from 14 residues. V shed 4 bases and J shed 0 bases, with 10 bases lying between them. The CDR3 region is CASSSADTSYEQYF. CDR3 nucleotides: TGTGCCAGCAGCTCGGCGGACACCTCCTACGAGCAGTACTTC.

The chain employs TRBV5-5 and TRBJ2-2; D might be TRBD2 (5 bases). The CDR3 is made up of 15 amino acids. Trimming stripped 2 bases from V and 5 bases from J, with 13 bases between. The germline V gene has CDR1 SGHKS and CDR2 YYEKEE (reference sequence). The CDR3 region has the DNA TGTGCCAGCAGCTTATTGTTTCCGGGGACCGGGGAGCTGTTTTTT. The encoded protein is CASSLLFPGTGELFF. Full variable domain (rest looked up from reference TRBV5-5 and TRBJ2-2): DAGVTQSPTHLIKTRGQQVTLRCSPISGHKSVSWYQQVLGQGPQFIFQYYEKEERGRGNFPDRFSARQFPNYSSELNVNALLLGDSALYLCASSLLFPGTGELFFGEGSRLTVL.

V usage is TRBV28 and J usage is TRBJ1-2; 7 bases are a match to TRBD1. The CDR3 loop spans 12 amino acids. The V segment lost 6 bases and the J segment 8 bases; nucleotides outside the gene matches: 6. Germline V gene sequence: CDR1 MDHEN, CDR2 SYDVKM. This chain's CDR3 is CASRTTGEGYTF. CDR3 bases: TGTGCCAGCAGGACAACAGGGGAGGGCTACACCTTC.

The rearrangement joins TRBV7-2 to TRBJ2-5; no definite D call. The CDR3 loop spans 16 amino acids. Trimming left V 2 bases short and J 2 bases short, with 15 bases between. The germline gives CDR1 SGHTA, CDR2 FQGNSA. CDR3 nucleotides: TGTGCCAGCAGCTTAACCCCCCCTAGGGCTCAAGAGACCCAGTACTTC. Its translation is CASSLTPPRAQETQYF.

The chain recombines TRBV14 with TRBJ1-1; 8 bases map to TRBD1. The germline V gene encodes CDR1 SGHDN and CDR2 FVKESK. J lost 6 bases, V lost 0 bases, and 15 bases had no gene match. This CDR3 is 18 amino acids long. CDR3 nucleotide sequence: TGTGCCAGCAGCCAAGATTACCGGACAGGGTGGGCAGTCTCTGAAGCTTTCTTT. It translates to CASSQDYRTGWAVSEAFF.

V and J are TRBV5-5 and TRBJ2-7, with TRBD1 identical over 10 bases. V dropped 4 bases and J dropped 3; count of bases not matched to a gene: 10. The length of the CDR3 is 16 residues. From germline, CDR1 is SGHKS and CDR2 YYEKEE (reference sequence). CDR3 region: CASSLGTGVGYYEQYF. The CDR3 nucleotides are TGTGCCAGCAGCCTGGGGACAGGGGTGGGTTACTACGAGCAGTACTTC.

CDR3: CASRPTGTSGTGELFF. Written as DNA, the CDR3 is TGTGCCAGCAGACCTACCGGGACTAGCGGCACCGGGGAGCTGTTTTTT. This chain links TRBV11-2 with TRBJ2-2, with 11 bases identical to TRBD2. The germline gives CDR1 SGHAT, CDR2 FQNNGV. This CDR3 region has 16 residues. Trimming cost V 6 bases and J 4 bases; bases outside gene matches: 7. Combining the CDR3 with reference TRBV11-2 and TRBJ2-2 gives the whole variable domain EAGVAQSPRYKIIEKRQSVAFWCNPISGHATLYWYQQILGQGPKLLIQFQNNGVVDDSQLPKDRFSAERLKGVDSTLKIQPAKLEDSAVYLCASRPTGTSGTGELFFGEGSRLTVL.

This rearrangement joins TRBV30 to TRBJ1-4; TRBD1 agrees at 9 bases. V dropped 2 bases and J dropped 4; count of bases not matched to a gene: 2. Per germline, CDR1 GTSNPN and CDR2 SVGIG (reference sequence). The CDR3 extends over 14 amino acids. The CDR3 reads CAWSMDRGNEKLFF. The CDR3 nucleotides are TGTGCCTGGAGTATGGACAGGGGTAATGAAAAACTGTTTTTT.